Detailed here is one T cell receptor (beta chain). Its antigen is undetermined. In replicate PCRs of sorted subsets, approximately 200 ng DNA, about 30,000 T cell genomes, was used. Generated by immunoSEQ multiplex PCR, the TCRdb table keeps only in-frame clones and is missing some. The table has roughly 1,500,000 clones, approximately 98.5% seen once. These data belong to a study of shared clonotypes between healthy human individuals. Whole-study results and caveats: Four donors held around 5% of naive CD4 clonotypes in common. Having only a few donors restricted how much genetic and exposure-history diversity was captured.

The CD4+ fraction was divided into a CD45RA+ naive subset and a CD45RA-negative memory subset. The germline gives CDR1 LNHNV, CDR2 YYDKDF (reference sequence). This CDR3 is built from 16 residues. After removal of 1 base from V and 1 base from J, the junction contained 5 bases not matched to a gene. The TCR was taken from a man aged 30 to 39 in good health. Sequenced material: naive CD4+ T cells sorted from blood. Subset defined: CD45RA+ positively selected. V gene TRBV15 combines with J gene TRBJ2-7; 9 bases match TRBD1. The CDR3 DNA reads TGTGCCACCAGCAGAGGGGTTGGGACAGGGTCCTACGAGCAGTACTTC. Protein: CATSRGVGTGSYEQYF.